This TCR beta chain was sequenced in a study of blood T cell repertoires in COVID-19. Looked up from germline, CDR1 is MRHNA and CDR2 is SNTAGT. V lost 6 bases to trimming and J lost 8 bases; unmatched junction nucleotides: 12. The CDR3 contains 14 residues. TCRdb's copy holds only in-frame clones and misses some; the assay was immunoSEQ multiplex PCR. The table includes some 180,000 clones, roughly 83% detected once. This clone was detected once. This sequence joins TRBV6-4 and TRBJ1-2, with TRBD1 matching 7 bases. Sequences were obtained from peripheral blood. The sequence derives from a woman aged 40 to 49 with COVID-19, enrolled during active disease. CDR3 loop: CASRPREGAAGYTF. The CDR3 DNA sequence: TGTGCCAGCAGACCCCGGGAGGGGGCGGCCGGCTACACCTTC.